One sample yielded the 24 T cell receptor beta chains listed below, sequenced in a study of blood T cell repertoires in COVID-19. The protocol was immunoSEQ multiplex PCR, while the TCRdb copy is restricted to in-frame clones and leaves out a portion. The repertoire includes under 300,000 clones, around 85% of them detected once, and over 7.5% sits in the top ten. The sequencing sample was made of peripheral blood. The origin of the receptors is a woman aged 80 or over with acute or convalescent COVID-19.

CDR3 in DNA: TGCGCCAGCAGGCTAGCGGGGCTCTACAATGAGCAGTTCTTC. Translation gives CASRLAGLYNEQFF. The genes are TRBV10-1 and TRBJ2-1, with 9 nucleotides matching TRBD2. This CDR3 is 14 amino acids long. From germline, CDR1 is WNHNN and CDR2 SYGVQD (reference sequence). The V gene end was trimmed by 6 bases and the J gene end by 3 bases; junction bases not matched to a gene: 3.

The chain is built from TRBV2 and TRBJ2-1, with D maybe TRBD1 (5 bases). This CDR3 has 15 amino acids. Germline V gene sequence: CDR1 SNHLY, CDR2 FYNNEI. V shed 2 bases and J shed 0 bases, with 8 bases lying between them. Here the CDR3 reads CASSEIRGSYNEQFF. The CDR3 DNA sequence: TGTGCCAGCAGTGAAATAAGGGGCTCCTACAATGAGCAGTTCTTC.

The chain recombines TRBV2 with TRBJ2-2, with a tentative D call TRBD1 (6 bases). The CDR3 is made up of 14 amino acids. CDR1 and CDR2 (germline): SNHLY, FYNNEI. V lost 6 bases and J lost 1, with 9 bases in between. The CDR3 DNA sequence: TGTGCCAGCAGGGGGACAATGAACACCGGGGAGCTGTTTTTT. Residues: CASRGTMNTGELFF.

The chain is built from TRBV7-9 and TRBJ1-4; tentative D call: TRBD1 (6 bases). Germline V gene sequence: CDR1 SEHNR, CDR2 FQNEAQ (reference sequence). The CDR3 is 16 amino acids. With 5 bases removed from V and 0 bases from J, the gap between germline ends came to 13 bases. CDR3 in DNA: TGTGCCAGCAGCATTCGACAGGTCGCAACTAATGAAAAACTGTTTTTT. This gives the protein CASSIRQVATNEKLFF.

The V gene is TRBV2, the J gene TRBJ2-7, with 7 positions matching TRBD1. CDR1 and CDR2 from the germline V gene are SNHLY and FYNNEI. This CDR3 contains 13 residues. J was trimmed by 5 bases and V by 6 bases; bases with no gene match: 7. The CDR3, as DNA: TGTGCCAGCAGCCCGGACAGGTTAAACGAGCAGTACTTC. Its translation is CASSPDRLNEQYF.

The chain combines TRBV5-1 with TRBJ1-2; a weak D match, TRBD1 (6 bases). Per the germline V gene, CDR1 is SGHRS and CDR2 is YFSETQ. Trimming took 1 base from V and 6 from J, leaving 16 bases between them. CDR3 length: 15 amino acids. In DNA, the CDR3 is TGCGCCAGCAGCTTGAGGTCAGGGGCATTTGATGGCTACACCTTC. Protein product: CASSLRSGAFDGYTF.

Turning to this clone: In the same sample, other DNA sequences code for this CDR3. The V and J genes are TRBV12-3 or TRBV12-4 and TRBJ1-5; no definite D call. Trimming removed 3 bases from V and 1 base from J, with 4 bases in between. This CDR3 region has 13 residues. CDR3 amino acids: CASSFRSNQPQHF. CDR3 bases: TGTGCCAGCAGTTTTCGGAGCAATCAGCCCCAGCATTTT.

The CDR3 loop is CAWSVRRGGAGELFF. In DNA form, the CDR3 reads TGTGCCTGGAGTGTTAGGCGGGGGGGAGCCGGGGAGCTGTTTTTT. The J gene is TRBJ2-2, the V gene TRBV30; TRBD2 matches 9 bases. V lost 0 bases and J lost 6; bases outside the gene matches: 5. CDR1 is GTSNPN, CDR2 SVGIG, per germline (reference sequence). There are 15 residues in the CDR3. The full variable domain, in which reference TRBV30 and TRBJ2-2 provide the parts outside the CDR3, is SQTIHQWPATLVQPVGSPLSLECTVEGTSNPNLYWYRQAAGRGLQLLFYSVGIGQISSEVPQNLSASRPQDRQFILSSKKLLLSDSGFYLCAWSVRRGGAGELFFGEGSRLTVL.

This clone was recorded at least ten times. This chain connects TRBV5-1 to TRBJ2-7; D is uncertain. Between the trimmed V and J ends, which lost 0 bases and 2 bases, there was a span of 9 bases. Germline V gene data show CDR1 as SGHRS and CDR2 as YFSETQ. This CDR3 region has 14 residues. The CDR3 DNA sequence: TGCGCCAGCAGCTTGGCCACGGAGCCCTACGAGCAGTACTTC. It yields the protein CASSLATEPYEQYF.

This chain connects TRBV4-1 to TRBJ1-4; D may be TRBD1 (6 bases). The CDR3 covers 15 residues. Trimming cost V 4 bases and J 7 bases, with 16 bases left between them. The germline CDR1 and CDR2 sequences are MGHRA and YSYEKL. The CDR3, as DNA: TGCGCCAGCAGCCTTCGACAGGCCGGCGGTGAAAAACTGTTTTTT. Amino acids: CASSLRQAGGEKLFF.

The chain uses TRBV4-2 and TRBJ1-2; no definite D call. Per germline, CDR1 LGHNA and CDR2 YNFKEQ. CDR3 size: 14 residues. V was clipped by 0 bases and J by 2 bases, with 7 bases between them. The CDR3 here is CASSQEALNYGYTF. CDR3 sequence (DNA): TGTGCCAGCAGCCAAGAGGCCCTGAACTATGGCTACACCTTC.

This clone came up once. This CDR3 reads CASTMTGGHGYTF. CDR3 sequence (DNA): TGCGCCAGCACCATGACAGGGGGCCATGGCTACACCTTC. The chain carries TRBV5-1 and TRBJ1-2, with 10 bases fitting TRBD1. The CDR3 is made up of 13 amino acids. In germline, CDR1 is SGHRS, CDR2 YFSETQ. With V trimmed by 6 bases and J by 6 bases, 5 bases remained unmatched.

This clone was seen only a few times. This chain's CDR3 is CASSFNNYGYTF. The CDR3 region has the DNA TGTGCCAGCAGCTTTAATAACTATGGCTACACCTTC. The chain combines TRBV11-2 with TRBJ1-2; D uncertain. This CDR3 region has 12 residues. V dropped 3 bases and J dropped 1 base, with 3 bases sitting between them. Germline V gene sequence: CDR1 SGHAT, CDR2 FQNNGV. Full variable domain (rest looked up from reference TRBV11-2 and TRBJ1-2): EAGVAQSPRYKIIEKRQSVAFWCNPISGHATLYWYQQILGQGPKLLIQFQNNGVVDDSQLPKDRFSAERLKGVDSTLKIQPAKLEDSAVYLCASSFNNYGYTFGSGTRLTVV.

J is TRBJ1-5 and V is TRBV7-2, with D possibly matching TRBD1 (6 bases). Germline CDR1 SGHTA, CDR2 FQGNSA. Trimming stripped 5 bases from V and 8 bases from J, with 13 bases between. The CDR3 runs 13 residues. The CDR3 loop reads CASSPQGQEPQHF. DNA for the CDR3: TGTGCCAGCAGCCCACAGGGTCAAGAGCCCCAGCATTTT.

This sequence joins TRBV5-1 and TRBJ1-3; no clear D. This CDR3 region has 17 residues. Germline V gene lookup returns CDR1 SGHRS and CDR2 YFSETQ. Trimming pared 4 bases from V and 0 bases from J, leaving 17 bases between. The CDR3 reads CASSPEAYSLSGNTIYF. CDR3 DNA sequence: TGCGCCAGCAGCCCCGAAGCCTATTCACTCTCTGGAAACACCATATATTTT.

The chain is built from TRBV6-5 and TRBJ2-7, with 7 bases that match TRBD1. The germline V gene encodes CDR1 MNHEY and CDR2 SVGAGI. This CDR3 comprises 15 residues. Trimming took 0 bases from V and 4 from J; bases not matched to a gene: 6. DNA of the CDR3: TGTGCCAGCAGTTACTCGTGGGGCAGGGGGTACGAGCAGTACTTC. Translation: CASSYSWGRGYEQYF.

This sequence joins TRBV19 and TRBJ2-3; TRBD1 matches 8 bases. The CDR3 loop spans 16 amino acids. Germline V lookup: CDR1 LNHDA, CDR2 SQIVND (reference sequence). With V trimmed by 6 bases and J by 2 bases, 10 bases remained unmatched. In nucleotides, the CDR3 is TGTGCCAGTAGCGCAGGGGGCCACGTACTCACAGATACGCAGTATTTT. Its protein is CASSAGGHVLTDTQYF.

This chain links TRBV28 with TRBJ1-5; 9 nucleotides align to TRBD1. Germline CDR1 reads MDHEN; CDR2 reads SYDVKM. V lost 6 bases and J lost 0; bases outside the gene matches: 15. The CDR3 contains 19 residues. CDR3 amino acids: CASSTTTGGLTYSNQPQHF. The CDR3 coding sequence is TGTGCCAGCAGCACTACTACAGGGGGCCTCACTTATAGCAATCAGCCCCAGCATTTT.

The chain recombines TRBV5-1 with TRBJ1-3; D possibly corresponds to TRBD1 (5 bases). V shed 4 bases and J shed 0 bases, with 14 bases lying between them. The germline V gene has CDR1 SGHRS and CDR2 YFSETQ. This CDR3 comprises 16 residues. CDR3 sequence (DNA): TGCGCCAGCAGCCCAGTCTCCCAGGGCTCTGGAAACACCATATATTTT. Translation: CASSPVSQGSGNTIYF.

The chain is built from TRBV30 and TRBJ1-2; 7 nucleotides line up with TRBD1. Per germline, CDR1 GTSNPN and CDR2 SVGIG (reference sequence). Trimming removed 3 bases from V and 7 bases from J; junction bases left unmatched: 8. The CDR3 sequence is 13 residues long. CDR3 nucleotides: TGTGCCTGGAGCGAAGACAGGGTCGCTGGCTACACCTTC. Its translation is CAWSEDRVAGYTF.

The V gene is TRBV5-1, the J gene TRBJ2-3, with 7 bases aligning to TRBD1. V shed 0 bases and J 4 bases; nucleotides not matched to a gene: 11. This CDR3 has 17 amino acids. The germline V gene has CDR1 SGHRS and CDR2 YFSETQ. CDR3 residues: CASSLADKGGQPDTQYF. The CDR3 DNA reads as TGCGCCAGCAGCTTGGCCGACAAAGGGGGCCAGCCAGATACGCAGTATTTT.

The chain's CDR3 is CASSPPVQYTEAFF. CDR3 sequence (DNA): TGTGCCAGCTCACCACCGGTACAGTACACTGAAGCTTTCTTT. The gene calls are TRBV18 and TRBJ1-1; no clear D. Trimming cost V 0 bases and J 3 bases, with 8 bases left between them. This CDR3 has 14 amino acids. Germline V lookup: CDR1 KGHSH, CDR2 LQKENI.

CDR3 in DNA: TGTGCCAGCAGTTTAGGGGGCAGCCCCTATGGCTACACCTTC. Its protein is CASSLGGSPYGYTF. The chain recombines TRBV28 with TRBJ1-2; D might be TRBD1 (6 bases). Germline V gene data show CDR1 as MDHEN and CDR2 as SYDVKM. This CDR3 has 14 residues. V was cut by 2 bases and J by 4 bases, with 11 bases left in between.

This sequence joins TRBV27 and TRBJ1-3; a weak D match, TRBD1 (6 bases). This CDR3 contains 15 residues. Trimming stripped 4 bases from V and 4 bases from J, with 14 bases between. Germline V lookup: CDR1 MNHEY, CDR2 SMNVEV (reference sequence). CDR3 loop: CASSSRGGAGNTIYF. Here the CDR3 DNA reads TGTGCCAGCAGTTCGAGGGGGGGCGCAGGAAACACCATATATTTT.